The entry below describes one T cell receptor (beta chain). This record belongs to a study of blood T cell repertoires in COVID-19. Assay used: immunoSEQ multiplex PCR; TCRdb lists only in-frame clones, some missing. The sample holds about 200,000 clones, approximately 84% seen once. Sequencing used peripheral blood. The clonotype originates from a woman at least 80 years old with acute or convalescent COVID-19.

The CDR3, as DNA: TGTGCCACCAGCAGGTCAGCGGGAGTAGCCCGCGAGCAGTACTTC. It yields the protein CATSRSAGVAREQYF. The chain carries TRBV15 and TRBJ2-7; 8 bases map to TRBD2. Germline V CDR1 and CDR2: LNHNV, YYDKDF (reference sequence). The ends lost 3 bases at V and 6 bases at J; junction bases unmatched: 10. CDR3 length: 15 residues.